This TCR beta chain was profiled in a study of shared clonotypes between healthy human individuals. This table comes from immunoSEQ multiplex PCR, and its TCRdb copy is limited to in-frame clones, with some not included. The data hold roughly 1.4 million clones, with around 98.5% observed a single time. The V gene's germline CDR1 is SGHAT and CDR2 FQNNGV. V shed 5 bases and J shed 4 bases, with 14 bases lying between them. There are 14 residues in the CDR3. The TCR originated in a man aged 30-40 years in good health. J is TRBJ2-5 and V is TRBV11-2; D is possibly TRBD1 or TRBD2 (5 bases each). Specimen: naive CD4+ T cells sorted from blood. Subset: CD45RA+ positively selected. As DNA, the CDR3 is TGTGCCAGCAGCAAAGACGGGGCGCGAGAGACCCAGTACTTC. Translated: CASSKDGARETQYF.